This T cell receptor (beta chain) was sequenced during a study of cytomegalovirus exposure and HLA in healthy donors. Looking at the study overall: In a previous analysis, 117 million unique TCR beta sequences were found from 170 million or so T cells. Among the roughly 400 genotyped donors, approximately 82% were placed in the Caucasian-associated ancestry cluster.

This PCR relied on a set of 60 Vbeta primers and 13 Jbeta primers. This table comes from immunoSEQ multiplex PCR, and its TCRdb copy is limited to in-frame clones, with some not included. The top ten hold roughly 16% of the sample, which has 200,000 to 250,000 clones, about 80% seen once. The germline V gene has CDR1 SGHRS and CDR2 YFSETQ. The V and J ends lost 1 base and 2 bases, in that order; junction bases with no gene match: 3. The CDR3 loop spans 15 amino acids. The sample holds a few counts of this clone. What it binds is not known. Study-level findings and limits: The sole available immune exposure information was CMV serostatus. In an earlier analysis, in under 700 donors, most V segments appeared productive either ~87% or ~30% of the time.

The chain is built from TRBV5-1 and TRBJ2-3, with 8 bases aligning to TRBD2. This TCR derives from a man in his forties in good health and CMV-seronegative. Material: PBMCs. The CDR3 sequence: CASSLPGGTTDTQYF. The CDR3 DNA reads as TGCGCCAGCAGCTTGCCGGGGGGGACCACAGATACGCAGTATTTT.